Presented here are 8 T cell receptor beta chains from one specimen sequenced in a study of identical twins (dated by TCRdb to 2016 to 2018). Library preparation employed 5' RACE. The instrument was an Illumina HiSeq 2000. TCRdb ran its own pipeline on the public reads, namely fastp trimming at Q25 and MiXCR clone calling, and kept in-frame beta chains. Every CDR3 protein is listed once, alongside the most common genes and DNA of its rows. The sample table contains a few hundred thousand distinct CDR3 sequences; only one count was recorded for approximately 8% of them. The ten largest clones add up to around 2.1% of the sample. This sample was shared with a second study, whose subject was yellow fever vaccine responses in identical twins.

The sequenced material came from memory (CD45RO+) T cells sorted from blood. Read against the paper, the sample's cell subset or site label means: CD45RO+ enriched T cells. The source is a woman under 30 in good health.

Comments on this clonotype: A read error may produce the germline difference seen at one junction end. The chain joins TRBV20-1 to TRBJ2-1; either TRBD1 or TRBD2 may supply D (5 bases each). The germline gives CDR1 DFQATT, CDR2 SNEGSKA (reference sequence). The CDR3 loop spans 13 amino acids. CDR3 nucleotides: TGCAGTGCTAGAGATGGGACGATAAGAGGCTTGATCTTC. Its translation is CSARDGTIRGLIF.

In this sample, this clonotype turned up a few times. The rearrangement links TRBV6-1 to TRBJ2-1; D could derive from TRBD1 or TRBD2 (5 bases each). The CDR3 extends over 15 amino acids. Germline CDR1 and CDR2: MNHNS and SASEGT. The V end was cut by 5 bases, the J end by 7 bases, with 18 bases between. CDR3 bases: TGTGCCAGCAGTCCCGGGAAGTCTGGGGCTAATGAGCAGTTCTTC. Amino acid sequence: CASSPGKSGANEQFF.

This clonotype was seen only a few times. The gene calls are TRBV20-1 and TRBJ2-1; possibly TRBD1 for D (5 bases). Germline loops: CDR1 DFQATT, CDR2 SNEGSKA (reference sequence). The CDR3 consists of 12 residues. Between the trimmed V and J ends, which lost 1 base and 6 bases, there was a span of 7 bases. The DNA for the CDR3 is TGCAGTGCTAGAGGTACAGGCAATGAGCAGTTCTTC. This sequence encodes CSARGTGNEQFF.

This clonotype was seen at least ten times. CDR3 region: CASSRDSDTGELFF. For the CDR3, the DNA is TGTGCCAGCAGCCGGGACAGCGACACCGGGGAGCTGTTTTTT. The V and J genes are TRBV6-4 and TRBJ2-2, with 7 bases matching TRBD1. Germline V gene sequence: CDR1 MRHNA, CDR2 SNTAGT. This CDR3 is built from 14 residues. V lost 6 bases, J lost 3 bases, and 4 bases stayed unmatched.

J is TRBJ2-1 and V is TRBV27, with D maybe TRBD1 (5 bases). The CDR3 has 15 amino acids. Per germline, CDR1 MNHEY and CDR2 SMNVEV (reference sequence). V was pared by 0 bases and J by 10 bases, with 16 bases between. DNA for the CDR3: TGTGCCAGCAGTTTATCGGGGCTCCTTGGTGGGGAGCAGTTCTTC. Encoded protein: CASSLSGLLGGEQFF.

This clonotype was counted only a few times. CDR3 protein: CSASQGLAGVGEQFF. The DNA for the CDR3 is TGCAGTGCTAGTCAGGGACTAGCGGGAGTCGGTGAGCAGTTCTTC. This chain joins TRBV20-1 and TRBJ2-1, with 14 bases identical to TRBD2. V was pared by 3 bases and J by 9 bases, with 7 bases of the junction left unmatched. This CDR3 has 15 amino acids. Germline lookup yields CDR1 DFQATT and CDR2 SNEGSKA (reference sequence).

Many counts were recorded for this clonotype. The genes are TRBV28 and TRBJ1-1; unclear D gene. Germline values: CDR1 MDHEN, CDR2 SYDVKM. The ends were cut back, 3 bases at V and 0 bases at J, with 8 bases in the middle. This CDR3 is built from 14 residues. Written as DNA, the CDR3 is TGTGCCAGCAGTTTCTTCCGTTTGAACACTGAAGCTTTCTTT. Translating it yields CASSFFRLNTEAFF.

This clonotype has at least ten counts. V and J are TRBV5-1 and TRBJ2-1; tentatively, D is TRBD1 (5 bases). The CDR3 runs to 17 residues. The germline V and J ends were trimmed by 4 bases and 0 bases, with 17 bases remaining between them. From germline, CDR1 is SGHRS and CDR2 YFSETQ. CDR3 loop: CASSPKNRLSSYNEQFF. Here the CDR3 DNA reads TGCGCCAGCAGCCCTAAAAACAGGCTAAGCTCCTACAATGAGCAGTTCTTC.